This T cell receptor (beta chain) derives from a study of shared clonotypes between healthy human individuals. Study details: Serving as donors were two women and three men, whose ages spanned 18 to 49.

V was pared by 6 bases and J by 4 bases, with 22 bases between. Germline-derived CDR1 and CDR2 are KGHSH and LQKENI. This CDR3 contains 16 residues. Researchers divided each subset's genomic DNA evenly across several immunoSEQ plates. The authors loaded roughly 200 ng DNA, 30,000 to 35,000 T cell genomes, into sorted-subset replicate PCRs. The table came from immunoSEQ multiplex PCR; TCRdb's copy has only in-frame clones and leaves some out. The table lists 2 million to 2.5 million clones, approximately 95% of them singletons, with approximately 0.13% in the top ten. The chain has TRBV18 and TRBJ2-7; D is tentatively TRBD1 or TRBD2 (6 bases each). Material: naive CD4+ T cells sorted from blood. Subset defined: CD45RA+ positively selected. The source of this sequence is a man younger than 30 in good health. The CDR3 sequence is CASSLAPLGGMYEQYF. The DNA for the CDR3 is TGTGCCAGCTCCCTGGCGCCTTTGGGGGGCATGTACGAGCAGTACTTC.